This T cell receptor beta chain came from a study of vaccination effects on CD4 cells after COVID-19. Measured with immunoSEQ multiplex PCR; TCRdb has only the in-frame clones, and not every one. The sample lists 50,000 to 65,000 clones; roughly 80% were seen once. ViraFEST expansion of antigen-specific CD4+ T cells with viral peptide pools preceded sequencing. Scientists isolated CD4+ T cells after a roughly 10-day culture period ended. In the case of this clone: The target antigen is unknown.

The origin of this receptor is a human donor who received a COVID-19 vaccine. The source was CD4+ T cells from PBMCs cultured with HCoV-229E spike peptides, collected before COVID-19 vaccination.

CDR3 DNA sequence: TGTGCCAGCAGTCGGGGGGGGCCCTTTGAGCAGTTCTTC. Translation gives CASSRGGPFEQFF. V usage is TRBV6-5 and J usage is TRBJ2-1, with 8 nucleotides matching TRBD2. CDR3 length: 13 amino acids. Per the germline V gene, CDR1 is MNHEY and CDR2 is SVGAGI. V gave up 5 bases and J gave up 9 bases; unmatched junction bases: 6.